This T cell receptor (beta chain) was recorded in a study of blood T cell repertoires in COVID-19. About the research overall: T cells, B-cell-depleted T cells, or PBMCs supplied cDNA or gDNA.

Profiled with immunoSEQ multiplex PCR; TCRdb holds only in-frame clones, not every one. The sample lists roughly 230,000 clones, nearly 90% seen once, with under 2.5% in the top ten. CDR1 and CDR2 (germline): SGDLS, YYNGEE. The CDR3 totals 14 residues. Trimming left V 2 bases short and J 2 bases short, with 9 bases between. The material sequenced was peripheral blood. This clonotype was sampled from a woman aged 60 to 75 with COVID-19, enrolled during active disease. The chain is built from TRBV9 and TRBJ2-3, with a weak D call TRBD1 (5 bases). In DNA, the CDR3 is TGTGCCAGCAGCGTGGGGCCAGCCACAGATACGCAGTATTTT. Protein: CASSVGPATDTQYF.